A single sample gave rise to the 30 T cell receptor beta chains below, sequenced in a study of regulatory T cells in long-lasting Graves disease. Assembly of TCR beta libraries relied on iRepertoire HTBI primers together with Arm-PCR of CDR3 regions. TCRdb used MiXCR to reprocess the multiplex PCR reads, holding one entry per CDR3 protein. The top ten hold 12% of the sample, which has around 450,000 distinct CDR3 sequences, about a sixth seen once. Indicated time point: newly diagnosed GD, antithyroid drugs for less than 3 months. Extracted PBMC RNA gave rise to the TCR library. This sample was also put to use in a study of T cells in Graves' hyperthyroidism and ophthalmopathy.

The sample here was peripheral blood mononuclear cells (PBMCs), taken at new diagnosis, from a patient treated with antithyroid drugs. These receptors originate from a man between 40 and 49 years old with Graves disease.

The chain recombines TRBV5-5 with TRBJ2-5; 8 positions match TRBD1. Losses at the gene ends were 0 bases for V and 3 bases for J; bases not matched to a gene: 13. This CDR3 comprises 18 residues. Per germline, CDR1 SGHKS and CDR2 YYEKEE (reference sequence). CDR3 residues: CASSLEWVGDRRKETQYF. The CDR3 nucleotides are TGTGCCAGCAGCTTGGAGTGGGTGGGGGACAGGAGAAAAGAGACCCAGTACTTC.

There are many counts of this clonotype. V gene TRBV7-3 combines with J gene TRBJ2-1; D is ambiguous. CDR3 length: 16 residues. Germline-derived CDR1 and CDR2 are SGHTA and FQGTGA. The V end was cut by 1 base, the J end by 1 base, with 11 bases between. CDR3 sequence reads: CASSLNTIGSYNEQFF. The CDR3 DNA sequence: TGTGCCAGCAGCTTAAATACCATCGGGTCCTACAATGAGCAGTTCTTC.

This clonotype was recorded many times. This chain connects TRBV5-1 to TRBJ2-5, with 7 bases that match TRBD1. Unmatched junction bases numbered 2, after V lost 0 bases and J lost 6 bases. The CDR3 runs to 13 residues. Per the germline V gene, CDR1 is SGHRS and CDR2 is YFSETQ. CDR3 sequence reads: CASSLEGQQTQYF. CDR3 coding DNA: TGCGCCAGCAGCTTGGAGGGACAGCAGACCCAGTACTTC.

This clonotype turned up a few times. The rearrangement uses TRBV5-1 and TRBJ2-2; 10 bases are a match to TRBD1. Per the germline V gene, CDR1 is SGHRS and CDR2 is YFSETQ. CDR3 length: 16 residues. Trimming cost V 4 bases and J 4 bases; bases outside gene matches: 7. The CDR3 loop reads CASSLGGQGGTGELFF. Here the CDR3 DNA reads TGCGCCAGCAGCCTTGGTGGACAGGGGGGCACCGGGGAGCTGTTTTTT. Supplemented by reference TRBV5-1 and TRBJ2-2, the full variable domain reads KAGVTQTPRYLIKTRGQQVTLSCSPISGHRSVSWYQQTPGQGLQFLFEYFSETQRNKGNFPGRFSGRQFSNSRSEMNVSTLELGDSALYLCASSLGGQGGTGELFFGEGSRLTVL.

V is TRBV29-1 and J is TRBJ1-2, with D possibly being TRBD1 (5 bases). This CDR3 spans 14 amino acids. With 5 bases removed from V and 4 bases from J, the gap between germline ends came to 17 bases. Germline V gene sequence: CDR1 SQVTM, CDR2 ANQGSEA. As DNA, the CDR3 is TGCAGCGTTCCTCAAATCGGGGGATCCTATGGCTACACCTTC. It specifies CSVPQIGGSYGYTF.

This clonotype was seen repeatedly, ten times or more. This chain uses TRBV20-1 with TRBJ2-3, with 8 nucleotides matching TRBD2. CDR3 length equals 14 residues. V lost 5 bases to trimming and J lost 2 bases; unmatched junction nucleotides: 6. Germline lookup yields CDR1 DFQATT and CDR2 SNEGSKA (reference sequence). This chain's CDR3 is CSAPPGLVTDTQYF. The CDR3 nucleotides are TGCAGTGCTCCACCGGGACTAGTCACAGATACGCAGTATTTT.

This clonotype was recorded at least ten times. V is TRBV5-4 and J is TRBJ2-5; D not certain. The germline CDR1 and CDR2 sequences are SGHNT and YYREEE (reference sequence). The V end lost 4 bases, the J end lost 5 bases, and 15 bases lay between the germline ends. This CDR3 is 14 amino acids long. As DNA, the CDR3 is TGTGCCAGCAGCAAGGACCCCTTGGGGGAGACCCAGTACTTC. Translating it yields CASSKDPLGETQYF.

There are many counts of this clonotype. The chain couples TRBV5-1 to TRBJ2-7, with no clear D. Germline V gives CDR1 SGHRS, CDR2 YFSETQ. The CDR3 is 11 amino acids. V was trimmed by 0 bases and J by 12 bases, leaving 10 bases between them. The CDR3 sequence is CASSLDRVPYF. The CDR3 region has the DNA TGCGCCAGCAGCTTGGACAGAGTCCCGTACTTC.

This clonotype was found many times. The chain is built from TRBV28 and TRBJ2-7; D may match TRBD1 or TRBD2 (5 bases each). The CDR3 runs 14 residues. CDR1 MDHEN and CDR2 SYDVKM come from the germline V gene. V was clipped by 6 bases and J by 1 base, with 13 bases between them. CDR3 region: CASRPGPTSYEQYF. CDR3 bases: TGTGCCAGCAGGCCGGGACCCACATCCTACGAGCAGTACTTC.

This clonotype was detected only a few times. This may be a read error: a much more frequent sequence differs by one nucleotide. The chain carries TRBV28 and TRBJ2-7, with 9 positions matching TRBD2. CDR1 and CDR2 (germline): MDHEN, SYDVKM. The V gene end was trimmed by 5 bases and the J gene end by 4 bases; junction bases not matched to a gene: 15. The CDR3 consists of 17 residues. DNA of the CDR3: TGTGCCAGCAGTCCCCAGCCCCCGACTAGCGGAATATACGAGCAGTACTTC. Encoded protein: CASSPQPPTSGIYEQYF.

This chain connects TRBV19 to TRBJ2-2; a possible D gene is TRBD1 (6 bases). From germline, CDR1 is LNHDA and CDR2 SQIVND (reference sequence). Trimming shortened V by 3 bases and J by 6 bases, and 8 bases separated the two germline ends. The length of the CDR3 is 13 residues. The CDR3 here is CASSIKGAGELFF. The CDR3 nucleotides read TGTGCCAGTAGTATTAAGGGGGCCGGGGAGCTGTTTTTT.

This clonotype occurred many times. The rearrangement joins TRBV28 to TRBJ2-5; D is undetermined. V was trimmed by 5 bases and J by 5 bases, leaving 12 bases between them. The CDR3 runs to 13 residues. Germline V CDR1 and CDR2: MDHEN, SYDVKM. As DNA, the CDR3 is TGTGCCAGCAGTCCTGGCAGTGAGGAGACCCAGTACTTC. Encoded protein: CASSPGSEETQYF.

The table lists this clonotype with many counts. The chain couples TRBV3-1 to TRBJ2-1; 8 bases agree with TRBD1. V shed 7 bases, J shed 1 base, and the junction held 6 bases outside the gene matches. The CDR3 has 15 residues. In germline, CDR1 is LGHDT, CDR2 YNNKEL (reference sequence). CDR3 nucleotide sequence: TGTGCCAGCAAACTCGGACAGGGTTCCTACAATGAGCAGTTCTTC. Its translation is CASKLGQGSYNEQFF.

This clonotype was recorded many times. This chain links TRBV28 with TRBJ1-5; D not certain. Between the trimmed V and J ends, which lost 2 bases and 0 bases, there was a span of 11 bases. Germline assignment: CDR1 MDHEN and CDR2 SYDVKM. The CDR3 spans 16 residues. CDR3 protein: CASSLGTEYSNQPQHF. In DNA form, the CDR3 reads TGTGCCAGCAGTTTAGGTACAGAATATAGCAATCAGCCCCAGCATTTT.

This clonotype is a singleton in its sample. The rearrangement links TRBV20-1 to TRBJ2-3; TRBD1 aligns across 8 bases. Germline lookup yields CDR1 DFQATT and CDR2 SNEGSKA (reference sequence). This CDR3 spans 13 amino acids. Germline trimming cut 1 base from V and 4 bases from J; bases unmatched to any gene: 1. CDR3 loop: CSARGTGSDTQYF. The CDR3 DNA follows: TGCAGTGCTAGAGGGACAGGGTCAGATACGCAGTATTTT.

This clonotype was seen ten or more times. The V call is TRBV11-2, the J call TRBJ2-2; D is tentatively TRBD1 or TRBD2 (5 bases each). Germline V gene data show CDR1 as SGHAT and CDR2 as FQNNGV. The V and J ends lost 5 bases and 8 bases respectively, with 12 bases between them. This CDR3 region has 13 residues. In DNA form, the CDR3 reads TGTGCCAGCAGCCGGAGGAAGGGGGGGGAGCTGTTTTTT. Protein sequence: CASSRRKGGELFF.

A few counts support this clonotype. This sequence joins TRBV6-2 or TRBV6-3 and TRBJ2-3; 9 bases match TRBD2. The CDR3 contains 16 residues. The germline V gene has CDR1 MNHEY and CDR2 SVGEGT. With 0 bases clipped from V and 2 bases from J, the junction kept 3 bases outside the gene matches. CDR3 nucleotides: TGTGCCAGCAGTTACTCGCTAGCGGGATACACAGATACGCAGTATTTT. Translated: CASSYSLAGYTDTQYF.

With regard to this clonotype: This is likely an artifact of a read error, given a far larger clone one base away. The chain employs TRBV11-3 and TRBJ1-1, with 7 bases identical to TRBD1. Looked up from germline, CDR1 is SGHNT and CDR2 is YENEEA. V lost 7 bases to trimming and J lost 3 bases; unmatched junction nucleotides: 8. The CDR3 consists of 14 residues. The CDR3 here is CASTMTGTDTEAFF. CDR3 in DNA: TGTGCCAGCACCATGACAGGGACGGACACTGAAGCTTTCTTT.

This clonotype was recorded once. A clone one base away is much larger, so this may be a read error. The rearrangement uses TRBV11-3 and TRBJ2-1; no clear D. The V end was cut by 5 bases, the J end by 7 bases, with 15 bases between. The CDR3 has 14 residues. The germline V gene encodes CDR1 SGHNT and CDR2 YENEEA. The DNA of the CDR3 is TGTGCCAGCAGCCGGTTTTTGTCGGAGAATGAGCAGTTCTTC. Amino acid sequence: CASSRFLSENEQFF. The full variable domain, completed using reference TRBV11-3 and TRBJ2-1, is EAGVVQSPRYKIIEKKQPVAFWCNPISGHNTLYWYLQNLGQGPELLIRYENEEAVDDSQLPKDRFSAERLKGVDSTLKIQPAELGDSAVYLCASSRFLSENEQFFGPGTRLTVL.

This clonotype was counted many times. The rearrangement links TRBV24-1 to TRBJ2-1, with 7 nucleotides matching TRBD2. The V gene end was trimmed by 2 bases and the J gene end by 0 bases; junction bases not matched to a gene: 9. Germline lookup yields CDR1 KGHDR and CDR2 SFDVKD. This CDR3 spans 18 amino acids. The CDR3 is CATSDSASGVRSYNEQFF. As DNA, the CDR3 is TGTGCCACCAGTGATTCAGCTAGCGGCGTTCGCTCCTACAATGAGCAGTTCTTC.

The genes are TRBV24-1 and TRBJ2-1, with D possibly matching TRBD2 (5 bases). The V gene lost 5 bases and the J gene lost 8 bases, with 27 bases spanning the gap. The CDR3 has 18 residues. In germline, CDR1 is KGHDR, CDR2 SFDVKD. CDR3 amino acids: CATSALSAVQSSSDEQFF. The CDR3, as DNA: TGTGCCACCAGTGCCCTGTCCGCGGTCCAAAGTAGTAGCGATGAGCAGTTCTTC.

This clonotype appeared many times. The chain employs TRBV12-3 or TRBV12-4 and TRBJ2-7; tentatively, D is TRBD2 (6 bases). The CDR3 extends over 13 amino acids. V was clipped by 1 base and J by 7 bases, with 11 bases between them. Here the CDR3 reads CASSLDGSREQYF. CDR3 DNA sequence: TGTGCCAGCAGTTTAGACGGGAGTAGAGAGCAGTACTTC.

This clonotype was seen many times. CDR3 DNA: TGTGCCAGCAGTGATGGAGTAGCGGGAGGGCCTCGGCGTTTTGAGCAGTTCTTC. Protein sequence: CASSDGVAGGPRRFEQFF. The rearrangement uses TRBV28 and TRBJ2-1; 11 nucleotides align to TRBD2. The CDR3 covers 18 residues. The germline gives CDR1 MDHEN, CDR2 SYDVKM. With 5 bases clipped from V and 9 bases from J, the junction kept 18 bases outside the gene matches.

This clonotype has more than one count but fewer than ten. The rearrangement uses TRBV11-2 and TRBJ2-3, with TRBD2 matching over 10 bases. The V gene's germline CDR1 is SGHAT and CDR2 FQNNGV. V lost 6 bases, J lost 6 bases, and 12 bases stayed unmatched. The CDR3 spans 16 residues. The CDR3 loop is CASSRLAGSIWDTQYF. In nucleotides, the CDR3 is TGTGCCAGCAGTAGACTAGCGGGCTCGATTTGGGATACGCAGTATTTT.

This clonotype was recorded at least ten times. This chain links TRBV20-1 with TRBJ2-2; a weak D match, TRBD1 (6 bases). V lost 1 base, J lost 0 bases, and 6 bases lay in between. Per the germline V gene, CDR1 is DFQATT and CDR2 is SNEGSKA (reference sequence). This CDR3 is built from 14 residues. DNA for the CDR3: TGCAGTGCTAGAGCAGGGGCGAACACCGGGGAGCTGTTTTTT. It is translated as CSARAGANTGELFF.

The sample holds a few counts of this clonotype. This rearrangement joins TRBV19 to TRBJ2-2; D remains ambiguous. Deletions cut 3 bases from V and 5 bases from J, with 10 bases between. CDR3 length: 14 residues. Germline-derived CDR1 and CDR2 are LNHDA and SQIVND (reference sequence). The CDR3 region has the DNA TGTGCCAGTAGTATCGCCTCCCGGACCGGGGAGCTGTTTTTT. It is translated as CASSIASRTGELFF.

The chain employs TRBV3-1 and TRBJ2-4; tentative D call: TRBD1 (6 bases). The CDR3 has 15 amino acids. V was trimmed by 5 bases and J by 5 bases, leaving 16 bases between them. The germline V gene has CDR1 LGHDT and CDR2 YNNKEL (reference sequence). The CDR3 region has the DNA TGTGCCAGCAGCACGCCACAGGGTGTCGAAAACATTCAGTACTTC. Protein: CASSTPQGVENIQYF.

This clonotype was found a few times. The chain uses TRBV19 and TRBJ1-4, with D hard to call. Deletions cut 3 bases from V and 5 bases from J, with 7 bases between. The CDR3 is 13 residues long. Germline-derived CDR1 and CDR2 are LNHDA and SQIVND (reference sequence). The CDR3 sequence: CASSISDNEKLFF. CDR3 bases: TGTGCCAGTAGTATCTCAGACAATGAAAAACTGTTTTTT. The whole variable domain, remainder taken from reference TRBV19 and TRBJ1-4, is DGGITQSPKYLFRKEGQNVTLSCEQNLNHDAMYWYRQDPGQGLRLIYYSQIVNDFQKGDIAEGYSVSREKKESFPLTVTSAQKNPTAFYLCASSISDNEKLFFGSGTQLSVL.

This clonotype occurred many times. This sequence joins TRBV11-2 and TRBJ2-3; D tentatively reads TRBD1 or TRBD2 (5 bases each). V was clipped by 3 bases and J by 2 bases, with 9 bases between them. CDR1 and CDR2 from the germline V gene are SGHAT and FQNNGV. The CDR3 sequence is 14 residues long. In DNA, the CDR3 is TGTGCCAGCAGCTTGGGGGTTTCCACAGATACGCAGTATTTT. Translation: CASSLGVSTDTQYF.

This clonotype was seen repeatedly, ten times or more. The genes are TRBV2 and TRBJ2-3; 8 bases agree with TRBD2. V trimming: 0 bases; J trimming: 3 bases; junction bases outside the gene matches: 5. The CDR3 runs to 16 residues. The V gene's germline CDR1 is SNHLY and CDR2 FYNNEI. This CDR3 is CASSEAWSGSTDTQYF. The DNA of the CDR3 is TGTGCCAGCAGTGAAGCGTGGAGCGGGAGTACAGATACGCAGTATTTT.